Below are 17 T cell receptor beta chains sequenced from a single sample in a study of blood T cell repertoires in COVID-19. The method was immunoSEQ multiplex PCR; TCRdb's version includes in-frame clones alone and lacks a portion of them. The sample has some 150,000 clones; approximately 85% are singletons. The sequenced sample was peripheral blood. The receptors here all came from a woman aged 55-69 years with COVID-19, enrolled during active disease.

The rearrangement joins TRBV7-6 to TRBJ2-1; the D gene is possibly TRBD1 (6 bases). The germline V gene has CDR1 SGHVS and CDR2 FNYEAQ. CDR3 length: 17 residues. Deletions cut 2 bases from V and 2 bases from J, with 16 bases between. CDR3 residues: CASSLSPGVGTYNEQFF. DNA of the CDR3: TGTGCCAGCAGCTTAAGTCCAGGGGTTGGGACCTACAATGAGCAGTTCTTC.

In DNA form, the CDR3 reads TGTGCCAGCAGTTACTCGTTACTAGCGGAATCCTACGAGCAGTACTTC. This sequence encodes CASSYSLLAESYEQYF. V and J are TRBV6-2 or TRBV6-3 and TRBJ2-7; 8 positions match TRBD2. Germline CDR1 MNHEY, CDR2 SVGEGT. The CDR3 sequence is 16 residues long. The V gene end was trimmed by 0 bases and the J gene end by 1 base; junction bases not matched to a gene: 5.

The CDR3 bases are TGTGCCAGCAGTTTTTCAGGGGGCTGGGGCTACACCTTC. Protein: CASSFSGGWGYTF. The genes are TRBV12-3 or TRBV12-4 and TRBJ1-2; 8 bases match TRBD1. The CDR3 has 13 amino acids. The V gene end was trimmed by 3 bases and the J gene end by 8 bases; junction bases not matched to a gene: 5.

The rearrangement uses TRBV3-1 (or the pseudogene TRBV3-2) and TRBJ1-1, with D perhaps matching TRBD1 (6 bases). Trimming cost V 7 bases and J 1 base, with 13 bases left between them. The CDR3 consists of 14 residues. CDR1 is LGHDT, CDR2 YNNKEL, per germline (reference sequence). CDR3 sequence (DNA): TGTGCCAGCACAGGGGCGGACGCGAACACTGAAGCTTTCTTT. As protein: CASTGADANTEAFF.

The chain combines TRBV10-3 with TRBJ1-3; possibly TRBD1 for D (5 bases). With 6 bases removed from V and 0 bases from J, the gap between germline ends came to 15 bases. The CDR3 runs 16 residues. The germline V gene encodes CDR1 ENHRY and CDR2 SYGVKD. CDR3 nucleotides: TGTGCCATCAGGGCGTATTGGGGACTCTCTGGAAACACCATATATTTT. Residues: CAIRAYWGLSGNTIYF.

This rearrangement joins TRBV29-1 to TRBJ1-2; D might be TRBD1 (5 bases). From germline, CDR1 is SQVTM and CDR2 ANQGSEA. CDR3 length: 11 residues. V shed 5 bases and J shed 5 bases, with 9 bases lying between them. CDR3 nucleotides: TGCAGCGTTCAGGGTCTATATGGCTACACCTTC. Translated, it gives CSVQGLYGYTF.

J is TRBJ1-6 and V is TRBV6-1; possibly TRBD1 for D (5 bases). The CDR3 totals 16 residues. The V gene's germline CDR1 is MNHNS and CDR2 SASEGT. V was pared by 4 bases and J by 8 bases, with 18 bases between. CDR3 loop: CASSVLGAGLDSPLHF. In DNA form, the CDR3 reads TGTGCCAGCAGTGTCCTTGGAGCAGGGTTGGATTCACCCCTCCACTTT.

V is TRBV5-4 and J is TRBJ2-7; 8 bases match TRBD1. V lost 7 bases to trimming and J lost 2 bases; unmatched junction nucleotides: 14. The CDR3 has 16 residues. Germline V gene data show CDR1 as SGHNT and CDR2 as YYREEE (reference sequence). CDR3 sequence: CASSSAVTGGAYEQYF. The CDR3 DNA sequence: TGTGCCAGCTCCTCCGCCGTTACAGGGGGTGCCTACGAGCAGTACTTC.

The chain employs TRBV5-1 and TRBJ1-4; possibly TRBD1 for D (5 bases). CDR1 is SGHRS, CDR2 YFSETQ, per germline. Trimming left V 4 bases short and J 0 bases short, with 13 bases between. CDR3 size: 16 residues. The CDR3 reads CASSPQGLATNEKLFF. The CDR3 DNA reads TGCGCCAGCAGCCCGCAGGGCTTAGCAACTAATGAAAAACTGTTTTTT.

The chain has TRBV7-3 and TRBJ1-1; D is uncertain. Germline V gene lookup returns CDR1 SGHTA and CDR2 FQGTGA. Between the trimmed V and J ends, which lost 2 bases and 3 bases, there was a span of 13 bases. CDR3 length equals 15 residues. CDR3: CASSLGRLEDTEAFF. As DNA, the CDR3 is TGTGCCAGCAGCTTAGGGAGACTAGAGGACACTGAAGCTTTCTTT.

This clone occurred a few times. This chain connects TRBV25-1 to TRBJ2-2; the match to TRBD2 covers 8 bases. Germline V gene sequence: CDR1 MGHDK, CDR2 SYGVNS. V shed 6 bases, J shed 3 bases, and the junction held 6 bases outside the gene matches. The CDR3 spans 15 residues. The CDR3 reads CASSTGGAHTGELFF. As DNA, the CDR3 is TGTGCCAGCAGCACGGGGGGGGCACACACCGGGGAGCTGTTTTTT.

This chain joins TRBV7-8 and TRBJ2-1; 8 positions agree with TRBD2. This CDR3 comprises 15 residues. Germline lookup yields CDR1 SGHVS and CDR2 FQNEAQ. V lost 5 bases and J lost 4; bases outside the gene matches: 7. The CDR3 loop reads CASSPPGGKYNEQFF. CDR3 DNA sequence: TGTGCCAGCAGCCCCCCGGGGGGGAAGTACAATGAGCAGTTCTTC.

The V call is TRBV7-8, the J call TRBJ2-1; tentatively, D is TRBD1 (6 bases). The CDR3 spans 13 residues. Trimming shortened V by 4 bases and J by 4 bases, and 8 bases separated the two germline ends. Germline CDR1 and CDR2: SGHVS and FQNEAQ. CDR3 DNA sequence: TGTGCCAGCAGCTCCGACAGGTACAATGAGCAGTTCTTC. Residues: CASSSDRYNEQFF.

By proportion, this clone is medium-sized. The rearrangement links TRBV19 to TRBJ1-5, with 10 bases lining up with TRBD1. The CDR3 totals 17 residues. Unmatched junction bases numbered 7, after V lost 3 bases and J lost 2 bases. Per germline, CDR1 LNHDA and CDR2 SQIVND (reference sequence). CDR3 region: CASSIRGQGIGNQPQHF. The CDR3 DNA is TGTGCCAGTAGTATTCGGGGACAGGGGATAGGCAATCAGCCCCAGCATTTT.

The genes are TRBV4-2 and TRBJ1-2; possibly TRBD1 for D (5 bases). The germline V gene encodes CDR1 LGHNA and CDR2 YNFKEQ. V was trimmed by 0 bases and J by 0 bases, leaving 14 bases between them. The CDR3 has 17 residues. For the CDR3, the DNA is TGTGCCAGCAGCCAAGATTCGACGGGGGGAACTAACTATGGCTACACCTTC. Its translation: CASSQDSTGGTNYGYTF.

The chain joins TRBV11-2 to TRBJ1-2, with a possible D match to TRBD1 (5 bases). The ends were cut back, 1 base at V and 5 bases at J, with 11 bases in the middle. Germline V gene lookup returns CDR1 SGHAT and CDR2 FQNNGV. The CDR3 covers 14 residues. CDR3 bases: TGTGCCAGCAGCTTAGGGGGACTCCCTTATGGCTACACCTTC. It translates to CASSLGGLPYGYTF.

V is TRBV14 and J is TRBJ2-2, with TRBD1 as a possible D gene (5 bases). This CDR3 has 17 amino acids. The ends were cut back, 1 base at V and 2 bases at J, with 14 bases in the middle. Looked up from germline, CDR1 is SGHDN and CDR2 is FVKESK. The CDR3 protein is CASSQGRRQGNTGELFF. CDR3 coding DNA: TGTGCCAGCAGCCAAGGAAGGCGGCAGGGTAACACCGGGGAGCTGTTTTTT.